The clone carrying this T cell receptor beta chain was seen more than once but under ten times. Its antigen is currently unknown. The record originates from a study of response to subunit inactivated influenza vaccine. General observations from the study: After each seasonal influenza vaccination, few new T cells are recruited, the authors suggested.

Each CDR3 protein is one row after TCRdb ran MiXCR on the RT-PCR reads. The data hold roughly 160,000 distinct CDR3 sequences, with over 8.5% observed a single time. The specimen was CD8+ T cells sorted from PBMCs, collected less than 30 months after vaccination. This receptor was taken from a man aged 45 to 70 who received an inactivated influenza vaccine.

CDR3 sequence: CSARERTSGSWETQYF. CDR3 nucleotides: TGCAGTGCTAGGGAGAGGACTAGCGGGAGTTGGGAGACCCAGTACTTC. The chain recombines TRBV20-1 with TRBJ2-5; 13 nucleotides match TRBD2. This CDR3 contains 16 residues. The germline gives CDR1 DFQATT, CDR2 SNEGSKA (reference sequence). Unmatched junction bases numbered 9, after V lost 3 bases and J lost 5 bases.